The entry below gives a single T cell receptor beta chain sequence along with its context. Its antigen is as yet unknown. The data stem from a study of blood T cells in healthy people across ages. With a J-beta primer mix and a sample-barcoded 5' primer, a second PCR ran about 7 to 12 cycles. One entry per CDR3 protein results from TCRdb running MiXCR on the 5' RACE reads. The profile covers approximately 2,000,000 distinct CDR3 sequences, with about 39% appearing a single time and 23% taken by the ten largest. Points from the study as a whole: The study found TCR beta diversity correlated strongly with naive T cell percentage. Among long-lived donors, naive CD4+ cells were more numerous and diversity higher than in aged donors. With age, beta diversity per million T cells declined roughly linearly, significantly by over 35.

The receptor comes from a human donor in good health. Sequences were obtained from blood.

CDR3 nucleotides: TGTGCCACCAGCAGAGGGTACCGCTACGAGCAGTACTTC. As protein: CATSRGYRYEQYF. The chain recombines TRBV15 with TRBJ2-5, with D hard to call. The better agreement between TRBJ2-7 and the DNA end casts doubt on the J call. Germline CDR1 and CDR2: LNHNV and YYDKDF (reference sequence). This CDR3 spans 13 amino acids.